This T cell receptor (beta chain) was captured in a study of PD-1 blockade in classical Hodgkin lymphoma (dated by TCRdb to the early 2020s). General notes on the study: Nivolumab dosing was 3 mg/kg intravenously every 2 weeks, continuing until either disease progression or unacceptable toxicity. To define a peripheral blood immune signature of response to PD-1 blockade in classical Hodgkin lymphoma, the study combined TCR beta sequencing with CyTOF.

There are 16 amino acids in the CDR3, from cysteine to phenylalanine inclusive. The entry retains the CDR3 DNA only, 48 bases that are in frame from base 1. CDR1 and CDR2 (SGHDT, YYEEEE) derive from the germline V gene. Trimming at the junction amounts to 5 bases on V and 0 bases on J, and the germline ends lie 16 bases apart. The paper as a whole reports these results and caveats: Patients starting nivolumab less than 1 year after ASCT had lower diversity and were excluded from later analyses to avoid confounding by immune reconstitution. Newly diagnosed patients were reported to have lower baseline TCR diversity than healthy donors, and relapsed/refractory patients were reported to have lower baseline TCR diversity still. Among trial patients, those achieving complete response had baseline diversity similar to that of newly diagnosed patients, while diversity was significantly lower in partial responders and progressors. The study covered only a single clinical trial cohort, and the causes of the repertoire differences, possibly disease activity or prior therapy, were still not defined. A significant rise by C4D1 was seen in CD4+ but not CD8+ TCR diversity (p=0.0027 vs p=0.16), with the rise being most apparent in complete responders (p=0.02).

With regard to this clone: Its recognized antigen is unknown. No base quality values were provided; no much bigger clone lies one nucleotide off.

Genomic DNA was isolated using the Qiagen DNeasy kit from unsorted PBMCs as well as from negatively selected CD4+ and CD8+ fractions. Amplification of TCR beta CDR3 regions was done by immunoSEQ multiplex PCR with primers that anneal to V and J segments. A synthetic immune receptor repertoire was used to minimize amplification bias, and any residual bias was removed computationally once sequencing was done. In the authors' own workflow: Repertoire diversity was quantified as the Shannon entropy index using custom Python scripts. The unsorted, CD4+ and CD8+ repertoires were each analyzed separately, with the exception of combined analyses, where CD4+ and CD8+ sequences were merged in silico. Clonal expansion was defined as a frequency increase of at least 2-fold after treatment compared with C1D1, and clones undetected at baseline were assigned a pseudocount of 0.5. Clones with 0 or 1 copy at C1D1 were classified as singleton clones, and clones with 2 or more copies were classified as non-singleton clones. By matching protein sequences in sorted samples from the same patient, clones expanded in unsorted samples were annotated as CD4+, CD8+ or unknown. Wilcoxon tests on paired samples were used to test changes in diversity from C1D1 to C4D1. In TCRdb, the immuneACCESS table is reduced to in-frame sequences with V and J assigned. These tables do not hold every clone; where another copy was compared, an unresolved V gene accounts for under half, and the others remain unexplained. That table furnishes V, J and clone size, whereas the DNA furnished D and trimming. Counted in this sample were about 61,000 clones; 80% to 90% of them appeared once. 15% of the sample goes to the ten largest clones.

What the time point label conveys for this sample: cycle 1 day 1 (C1D1), immediately before nivolumab initiation. Relapse after autologous stem cell transplantation had occurred in all trial patients, and cohorts A, B and C were distinguished by prior brentuximab vedotin exposure. A total of more than 55 patients with relapsed/refractory classical Hodgkin lymphoma made up the trial cohort, and each patient's best overall response was complete response, partial response or progressive disease. Single-agent nivolumab was administered to trial patients in the multi-cohort phase II CheckMate 205 trial. An independent review committee assessed best overall response by applying the 2007 International Working Group response criteria. Trial PBMCs were collected just before the start of nivolumab (C1D1) and during therapy at cycle 2 day 1 and cycle 4 day 1. After peripheral blood was drawn into 8 mL Vacutainer Cell Preparation Tubes, PBMCs were isolated by centrifugation and then cryopreserved.

The clonotype comes from a human donor with classical Hodgkin lymphoma. The specimen was peripheral blood mononuclear cells (PBMCs), collected at baseline. The rearrangement combines TRBV5-6 with TRBJ2-3; confidence is insufficient to name the D gene. The base sequence is TGTGCCAGCAGGCGTCCCCATGTGACTAGCACAGATACGCAGTATTTT. It translates as CASRRPHVTSTDTQYF.